The clone carrying this T cell receptor beta chain was seen repeatedly, ten times or more. The entry originates in a study of CD8 T cells in ankylosing spondylitis. TCRdb independently ran MiXCR on the 5' RACE reads; one entry per CDR3 protein. Of about 240,000 distinct CDR3 sequences in the sample, about 10% were seen once. The length of the CDR3 is 15 residues. CDR1 and CDR2 from the germline V gene are GTSNPN and SVGIG (reference sequence). Trimming took 1 base from V and 0 from J, leaving 9 bases between them. The clonotype comes from a male donor with ankylosing spondylitis or in good health (not recorded which). What was sequenced was blood, either unsorted or a sorted T cell fraction (not recorded which). The chain is built from TRBV30 and TRBJ2-2, with D maybe TRBD1 (6 bases). In DNA, the CDR3 is TGTGCCTGGAGTGCTGGGACATCGAACACCGGGGAGCTGTTTTTT. It encodes CAWSAGTSNTGELFF.